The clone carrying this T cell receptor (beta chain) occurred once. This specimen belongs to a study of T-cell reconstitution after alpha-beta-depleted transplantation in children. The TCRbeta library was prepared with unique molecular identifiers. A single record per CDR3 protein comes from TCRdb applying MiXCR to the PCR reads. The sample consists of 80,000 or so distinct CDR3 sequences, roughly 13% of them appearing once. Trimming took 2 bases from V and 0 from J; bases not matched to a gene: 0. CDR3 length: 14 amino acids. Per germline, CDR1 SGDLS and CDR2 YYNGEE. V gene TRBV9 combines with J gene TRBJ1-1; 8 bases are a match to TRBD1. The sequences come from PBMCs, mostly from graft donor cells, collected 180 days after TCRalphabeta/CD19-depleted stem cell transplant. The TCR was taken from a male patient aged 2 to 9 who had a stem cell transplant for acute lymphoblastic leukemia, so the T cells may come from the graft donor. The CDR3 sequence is CASSVGQVNTEAFF. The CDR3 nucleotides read TGTGCCAGCAGCGTGGGACAGGTGAACACTGAAGCTTTCTTT.